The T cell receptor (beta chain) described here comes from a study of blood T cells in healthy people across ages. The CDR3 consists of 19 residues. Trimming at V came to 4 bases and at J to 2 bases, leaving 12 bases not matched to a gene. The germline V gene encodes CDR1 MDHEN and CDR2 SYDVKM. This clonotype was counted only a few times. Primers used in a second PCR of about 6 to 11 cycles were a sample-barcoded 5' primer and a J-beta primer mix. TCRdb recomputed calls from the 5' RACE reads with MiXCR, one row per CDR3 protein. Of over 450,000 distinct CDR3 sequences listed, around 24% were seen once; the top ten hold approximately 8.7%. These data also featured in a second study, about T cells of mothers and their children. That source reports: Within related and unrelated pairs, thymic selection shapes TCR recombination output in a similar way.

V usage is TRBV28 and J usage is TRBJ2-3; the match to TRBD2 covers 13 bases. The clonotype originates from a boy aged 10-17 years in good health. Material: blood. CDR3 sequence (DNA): TGTGCCAGCAGTTCCTCATCGTATACTAGCGGGGGGGCCACAGATACGCAGTATTTT. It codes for CASSSSSYTSGGATDTQYF.